What follows are 17 T cell receptor beta chains derived from one specimen sequenced in a study of Ad26.COV2.S vaccination and SARS-CoV-2 variants. Profiled with immunoSEQ multiplex PCR; TCRdb holds only in-frame clones, not every one. The data hold about 320,000 clones, with about 82% observed a single time. The treatment was: around 19 received Ad26.COV2.S at low or high dose, single or two shots; a few received placebo; per-sample allocation not given. Collection of samples fell on day 63 after the first vaccine or placebo injection. The sample in question was peripheral blood, obtained in a trial of Ad26.COV2.S vaccine versus placebo. The receptors were gathered from a person between 18 and 60 years old who received the Ad26.COV2.S COVID-19 vaccine or a placebo.

A single count supports this clone. The V and J genes are TRBV10-3 and TRBJ2-5; TRBD1 might be the D (5 bases). Germline V gives CDR1 ENHRY, CDR2 SYGVKD. The CDR3 extends over 11 amino acids. V gave up 2 bases and J gave up 12 bases, with 10 bases separating them. CDR3 amino acids: CAISEGQGEYF. The CDR3 DNA follows: TGTGCCATCAGTGAGGGGCAGGGCGAGTACTTC.

The CDR3 coding sequence is TGTGCCAGCAGCTTGAGGGCAGGGACCTATGGCTACACCTTC. It yields the protein CASSLRAGTYGYTF. The rearrangement joins TRBV5-6 to TRBJ1-2; a possible D gene is TRBD1 (5 bases). V lost 1 base and J lost 4, with 11 bases in between. Germline values: CDR1 SGHDT, CDR2 YYEEEE. This CDR3 has 14 amino acids.

The genes are TRBV7-8 and TRBJ1-4; D possibly corresponds to TRBD1 (5 bases). This CDR3 comprises 17 residues. Trimming pared 3 bases from V and 1 base from J, leaving 15 bases between. Germline CDR1 is SGHVS and CDR2 is FQNEAQ. CDR3 bases: TGTGCCAGCAGCTTTCTTCCCCGGGGCGGAACTAATGAAAAACTGTTTTTT. As protein: CASSFLPRGGTNEKLFF. Combining the CDR3 with reference TRBV7-8 and TRBJ1-4 gives the whole variable domain GAGVSQSPRYKVAKRGQDVALRCDPISGHVSLFWYQQALGQGPEFLTYFQNEAQLDKSGLPSDRFFAERPEGSVSTLKIQRTQQEDSAVYLCASSFLPRGGTNEKLFFGSGTQLSVL.

The rearrangement uses TRBV11-2 and TRBJ1-1; maybe TRBD1 (5 bases). The CDR3 is made up of 13 amino acids. Germline values: CDR1 SGHAT, CDR2 FQNNGV. With 6 bases removed from V and 2 bases from J, the gap between germline ends came to 10 bases. In DNA form, the CDR3 reads TGTGCCAGCAGTTCCGGGGGAAACACTGAAGCTTTCTTT. Protein: CASSSGGNTEAFF.

The V call is TRBV3-1 (or the pseudogene TRBV3-2), the J call TRBJ2-7; D remains unclear. The CDR3 extends over 15 amino acids. The V and J ends lost 0 bases and 3 bases respectively, with 12 bases between them. Germline assignment: CDR1 LGHDT and CDR2 YNNKEL (reference sequence). The CDR3 loop is CASSQDVARLYEQYF. Here the CDR3 DNA reads TGTGCCAGCAGCCAAGATGTTGCCCGACTCTACGAGCAGTACTTC.

This sequence joins TRBV25-1 and TRBJ2-7, with TRBD2 as a possible D gene (5 bases). The CDR3 totals 13 residues. Per the germline V gene, CDR1 is MGHDK and CDR2 is SYGVNS. The V end lost 2 bases, the J end lost 3 bases, and 8 bases lay between the germline ends. The CDR3 here is CASSEPGLYEQYF. The CDR3 DNA reads TGTGCCAGCAGTGAACCCGGACTCTACGAGCAGTACTTC.

CDR3 region: CASSSGTGEQFF. In DNA form, the CDR3 reads TGTGCCAGCAGCTCGGGGACCGGTGAGCAGTTCTTC. The chain links TRBV11-3 to TRBJ2-1; D possibly uses TRBD1 or TRBD2 (5 bases each). Trimming pared 4 bases from V and 9 bases from J, leaving 10 bases between. CDR3 length: 12 amino acids. The germline V gene encodes CDR1 SGHNT and CDR2 YENEEA. The variable domain in full, with the rest retrieved from reference TRBV11-3 and TRBJ2-1, is EAGVVQSPRYKIIEKKQPVAFWCNPISGHNTLYWYLQNLGQGPELLIRYENEEAVDDSQLPKDRFSAERLKGVDSTLKIQPAELGDSAVYLCASSSGTGEQFFGPGTRLTVL.

This clone was detected a few times. The genes are TRBV10-3 and TRBJ2-2; 12 bases are a match to TRBD1. V lost 1 base, J lost 4 bases, and 10 bases stayed unmatched. CDR1 and CDR2 (germline): ENHRY, SYGVKD. The CDR3 spans 19 residues. The chain's CDR3 is CAISEFAGTGGEGTGELFF. In DNA form, the CDR3 reads TGTGCCATCAGTGAGTTCGCCGGGACAGGGGGCGAAGGCACCGGGGAGCTGTTTTTT.

The chain employs TRBV3-1 (or the pseudogene TRBV3-2) and TRBJ2-7, with D perhaps being TRBD1 or TRBD2 (5 bases each). Germline CDR1 is LGHDT and CDR2 is YNNKEL (reference sequence). This CDR3 is built from 16 residues. The germline V and J ends were trimmed by 4 bases and 6 bases, with 22 bases remaining between them. Here the CDR3 DNA reads TGTGCCAGCAGCCTTAGCTGGGGGAAAGGCGGTCGCGAGCAGTACTTC. Protein product: CASSLSWGKGGREQYF.

This chain connects TRBV9 to TRBJ2-1; D unresolved. Germline-derived CDR1 and CDR2 are SGDLS and YYNGEE. The CDR3 runs 14 residues. Trimming removed 3 bases from V and 4 bases from J, with 11 bases in between. The CDR3 sequence is CASSAGLSYNEQFF. CDR3 coding DNA: TGTGCCAGCAGCGCCGGATTAAGTTACAATGAGCAGTTCTTC.

A remark on this clone: Other DNA sequences in the same sample also yield this CDR3. This chain uses TRBV7-2 with TRBJ2-2; D possibly matches TRBD1 or TRBD2 (5 bases each). In germline, CDR1 is SGHTA, CDR2 FQGNSA. The CDR3 loop spans 14 amino acids. V was cut by 0 bases and J by 6 bases, with 8 bases left in between. The CDR3 sequence: CASSLAGRAGELFF. CDR3 sequence (DNA): TGTGCCAGCAGCTTAGCGGGACGGGCCGGGGAGCTGTTTTTT.

The genes are TRBV7-2 and TRBJ2-6; D gene ambiguous. Trimming left V 2 bases short and J 4 bases short, with 3 bases between. The CDR3 runs 13 residues. CDR1 and CDR2 (germline): SGHTA, FQGNSA. CDR3 bases: TGTGCCAGCAGCTTACTGGGGGCCAACGTCCTGACTTTC. Translating gives CASSLLGANVLTF. Filled out from reference TRBV7-2 and TRBJ2-6, the complete variable domain reads GAGVSQSPSNKVTEKGKDVELRCDPISGHTALYWYRQSLGQGLEFLIYFQGNSAPDKSGLPSDRFSAERTGGSVSTLTIQRTQQEDSAVYLCASSLLGANVLTFGAGSRLTVL.

This rearrangement joins TRBV7-2 to TRBJ2-7; unclear D gene. The CDR3 loop spans 15 amino acids. V lost 2 bases, J lost 0 bases, and 11 bases lay in between. Germline CDR1 is SGHTA and CDR2 is FQGNSA. CDR3 region: CASSLSSSSSYEQYF. The CDR3 DNA sequence: TGTGCCAGCAGCTTATCAAGCTCGAGCTCCTACGAGCAGTACTTC.

The chain employs TRBV5-1 and TRBJ1-2, with D unclear. The V gene's germline CDR1 is SGHRS and CDR2 YFSETQ. The CDR3 runs to 16 residues. V lost 0 bases to trimming and J lost 0 bases, with 12 bases between them. CDR3 sequence reads: CASSLAEGTSNYGYTF. For the CDR3, the DNA is TGCGCCAGCAGCTTGGCCGAAGGAACTTCTAACTATGGCTACACCTTC.

The chain links TRBV9 to TRBJ1-3; TRBD1 is a possible D gene (5 bases). Trimming shortened V by 4 bases and J by 0 bases, and 11 bases separated the two germline ends. In germline, CDR1 is SGDLS, CDR2 YYNGEE. This CDR3 contains 15 residues. CDR3 loop: CASSSEGFSGNTIYF. The CDR3 DNA follows: TGTGCCAGCAGCTCAGAGGGGTTCTCTGGAAACACCATATATTTT.

The rearrangement links TRBV19 to TRBJ1-1; a weak D match, TRBD1 (6 bases). Trimming removed 1 base from V and 4 bases from J, with 10 bases in between. The CDR3 contains 14 residues. Germline CDR1 and CDR2: LNHDA and SQIVND (reference sequence). As DNA, the CDR3 is TGTGCCAGTAGTATAGTCAGGGGTCCCACTGAAGCTTTCTTT. Translation gives CASSIVRGPTEAFF.

The chain combines TRBV4-3 with TRBJ1-2, with a weak D call TRBD1 (6 bases). The germline CDR1 and CDR2 sequences are LGHNA and YSLEER. CDR3 length: 12 amino acids. The V gene lost 0 bases and the J gene lost 9 bases, with 8 bases spanning the gap. CDR3 sequence: CASSQEGGSYTF. The CDR3 bases are TGCGCCAGCAGCCAAGAAGGGGGTAGCTACACCTTC.